These 2 T cell receptor beta chains were sequenced from one sample in a study of cytomegalovirus exposure and HLA in healthy donors. The study ran its PCR with 60 Vbeta and 13 Jbeta primers. Sequencing was performed with immunoSEQ multiplex PCR; in TCRdb, only in-frame clones are kept and a portion is missing. Of some 150,000 clones listed, around 10% were seen once; the top ten hold 1.5% to 2%. Source material: PBMCs. All receptors come from a male donor in good health and CMV-seronegative.

This clone was detected a few times. The chain is built from TRBV4-3 and TRBJ2-7; D unresolved. Germline assignment: CDR1 LGHNA and CDR2 YSLEER. The germline V and J ends were trimmed by 0 bases and 0 bases, with 9 bases remaining between them. CDR3 size: 15 residues. For the CDR3, the DNA is TGCGCCAGCAGCCAAGAACTTGGTGGCTCCTACGAGCAGTACTTC. Translated, it gives CASSQELGGSYEQYF.

The rearrangement links TRBV6-4 to TRBJ2-3; 10 bases map to TRBD2. Losses at the gene ends were 5 bases for V and 4 bases for J; bases not matched to a gene: 9. Germline V gives CDR1 MRHNA, CDR2 SNTAGT. This CDR3 region has 16 residues. The CDR3 spells CASSPESSGGADTQYF. The CDR3 DNA reads as TGTGCCAGCAGTCCGGAGTCTAGCGGGGGCGCAGATACGCAGTATTTT.